A selection of T cell receptor beta chains follows, all from one sample in a study of tumor and adjacent non-tumor tissue in lung cancer. TCRdb recomputed calls from the multiplex PCR reads with MiXCR, one row per CDR3 protein. Of about 80,000 distinct CDR3 sequences in the sample, roughly 76% are singletons; the top ten hold roughly 14%. Sample: lung tumor tissue. Every receptor here comes from a woman between 45 and 60 years old with non-small cell lung cancer. CDR3s include the opening cysteine and the closing phenylalanine or tryptophan. The D gene is left open where the match is weak. Where a row states a size, it is once, few, many or the class of an expanded clone; other rows omit it.

J gene	D gene	V gene	clone size	CDR3 protein	CDR3 DNA
TRBJ2-1	NA	TRBV6-1	NA	CANSAAEAINGQFF	TGTGCCAACAGCGCCGCGGAGGCTATCAATGGGCAGTTCTTC
TRBJ1-2	NA	TRBV6-1	NA	CAGSERPSSYGYTF	TGTGCCGGCAGTGAACGGCCCAGTAGCTATGGCTACACCTTC
TRBJ1-2	NA	TRBV4-1	many	CASSQDQGPWGYTF	TGCGCCAGCAGCCAAGATCAGGGTCCCTGGGGCTACACCTTC
TRBJ2-5	TRBD1	TRBV4-1	NA	CASGQGVSGTQYF	TGCGCCAGCGGACAGGGGGTTTCAGGGACTCAGTACTTC
TRBJ2-2	NA	TRBV6-1	NA	CASRLDGHTGDLFF	TGTGCCAGCAGGCTGGACGGGCACACCGGGGACCTGTTTTTT
TRBJ2-1	NA	TRBV6-6	NA	CAGSSGNPPGTQFF	TGTGCCGGCAGTTCCGGGAACCCGCCGGGGACCCAGTTCTTC
TRBJ1-2	NA	TRBV4-2	NA	CASSQDLEGTYDYTF	TGTGCCAGCAGCCAAGATCTGGAAGGTACCTATGACTACACCTTC
TRBJ2-2	NA	TRBV4-2	NA	CASTQEWKENTWELFF	TGTGCCAGCACCCAAGAATGGAAGGAGAACACCTGGGAGTTGTTTTTT
TRBJ2-3	NA	TRBV11-1	NA	CASIGTAMDTQYF	TGTGCCAGCATAGGGACGGCGATGGATACGCAGTATTTT
TRBJ1-1	NA	TRBV6-2/TRBV6-3	NA	CVSRYALAPRGTEAFF	TGTGTCAGCAGATACGCCCTGGCTCCGAGAGGGACTGAAGCTTTCTTT
TRBJ2-3	NA	TRBV10-3	once	CAISEGSGSTDTQYF	TGTGCCATCAGTGAGGGCAGCGGGAGCACAGATACGCAGTATTTT
TRBJ1-1	NA	TRBV29-1	NA	CSVVFGRGEEEAFF	TGCAGCGTTGTCTTTGGCAGAGGAGAGGAAGAAGCCTTCTTT
TRBJ2-1	NA	TRBV11-2	NA	CATNKGGGGYNEQFF	TGTGCCACCAACAAAGGGGGAGGGGGCTACAACGAGCAATTCTTC
TRBJ2-7	NA	TRBV19	NA	CVSSGSGYEQYF	TGTGTCAGTAGCGGTAGTGGGTACGAGCAGTACTTC
TRBJ2-6	NA	TRBV11-2	NA	CASSSTDRQPSGANVLTF	TGTGCCAGCAGCTCAACCGACCGACAGCCCTCTGGGGCCAACGTCCTGACTTTC
TRBJ2-7	TRBD2	TRBV20-1	NA	CSASTGGLREYEHYF	TGCAGTGCCTCAACGGGGGGACTGAGAGAATACGAGCATTACTTC
TRBJ1-1	NA	TRBV20-1	NA	CNARDSGQGSMNTEAFF	TGCAATGCTAGAGATAGTGGGCAAGGGAGCATGAACACTGAAGCTTTCTTT
TRBJ1-1	NA	TRBV29-1	NA	CGVLTGTEAFF	TGCGGCGTCTTGACAGGCACTGAAGCTTTCTTT
TRBJ1-5	NA	TRBV6-1	NA	CASGNVTNQPQHF	TGTGCCAGCGGTAATGTGACAAATCAGCCCCAGCATTTT
TRBJ2-3	NA	TRBV4-1	large	CASSQGLSSTDTQYF	TGCGCCAGCAGCCAAGGGCTCTCTAGCACAGATACGCAGTATTTT
TRBJ2-3	NA	TRBV29-1	NA	CSHRISTYTQYF	TGCAGCCATAGGATAAGCACATATACGCAGTATTTT
TRBJ2-7	NA	TRBV12-3/TRBV12-4	NA	CASSKYGEPYEQYF	TGTGCCAGCAGTAAATACGGGGAACCCTACGAGCAGTACTTC
TRBJ2-1	NA	TRBV24-1	NA	CATSEASSRSYSEQFF	TGTGCCACCAGTGAGGCCAGCAGCAGATCATACAGTGAGCAGTTCTTC
TRBJ2-1	TRBD1	TRBV20-1	NA	CGANPGQDHNEQFF	TGCGGTGCTAACCCGGGACAGGATCACAATGAGCAGTTCTTC
TRBJ2-1	NA	TRBV5-6	NA	CASCFYGTVQPEYNEQFF	TGTGCCAGCTGCTTCTATGGGACTGTCCAGCCCGAGTACAATGAGCAGTTCTTC
TRBJ1-1	NA	TRBV6-2/TRBV6-3	many	CASRHRVFGEAFF	TGTGCCAGCAGACACAGGGTTTTCGGTGAAGCTTTCTTT
TRBJ2-3	NA	TRBV10-3	NA	CVISDRGQSTDTQYF	TGTGTCATCAGTGATAGAGGACAGAGCACAGACACGCAGTATTTT
TRBJ1-2	NA	TRBV20-1	NA	CSASPHGRGGGYTF	TGTAGTGCTAGTCCCCACGGACGGGGTGGAGGCTACACCTTC
TRBJ2-3	TRBD1	TRBV4-3	NA	CTSRQSDRADTQYF	TGCACCAGCAGGCAAAGTGACAGGGCAGATACGCAGTATTTT
TRBJ2-7	NA	TRBV6-1	NA	CASSYRDRIYEQHF	TGTGCCAGCAGTTACCGGGATCGAATCTACGAGCAACACTTC
TRBJ2-7	NA	TRBV11-2	NA	CASSPLACGSYEQYF	TGTGCCAGCAGCCCTCTGGCTTGCGGTTCCTACGAGCAGTACTTC
TRBJ2-3	NA	TRBV11-2	few	CACSLRPDQPQYF	TGTGCATGCAGCCTGCGACCCGATCAGCCCCAGTATTTT
TRBJ2-5	NA	TRBV25-1	NA	CASSEYSCSSRQTQYF	TGTGCCAGCAGTGAATATAGTTGTTCGTCGCGTCAGACCCAGTACTTC
TRBJ2-5	TRBD1	TRBV5-1	many	CASSLWTGEETQYF	TGCGCCAGCAGCTTGTGGACAGGGGAAGAGACCCAGTACTTC
TRBJ2-7	TRBD2	TRBV4-3	NA	CASNPRLAGGAGEHYF	TGCGCCAGCAACCCCAGACTAGCGGGAGGGGCTGGGGAGCACTACTTC
TRBJ2-7	NA	TRBV28	NA	CASSFLTRGFNEQYF	TGTGCCAGCAGTTTTTTGACAAGGGGATTCAACGAGCAGTACTTC
TRBJ2-1	NA	TRBV6-1	NA	CASSEEWGTSYNELFF	TGTGCCAGTAGTGAAGAATGGGGGACCTCCTACAATGAGCTGTTCTTC
TRBJ2-3	NA	TRBV25-1	NA	CASAQFPSTDTQYF	TGTGCCAGCGCTCAGTTCCCTAGCACAGATACGCAGTATTTT
TRBJ2-6	NA	TRBV12-3/TRBV12-4	NA	CASTLRGGGGANVLSF	TGTGCCAGCACCCTGAGGGGGGGTGGTGGGGCCAACGTCCTGTCTTTC
TRBJ1-5	TRBD1	TRBV20-1	NA	CSATPARGQVNQPQHF	TGCAGTGCCACCCCAGCGAGGGGGCAGGTCAATCAGCCCCAGCATTTT
TRBJ2-5	TRBD1	TRBV29-1	NA	CSVESQGDWQTLYF	TGCAGCGTTGAGAGTCAGGGGGATTGGCAGACCCTGTACTTC
TRBJ2-7	TRBD2	TRBV6-2/TRBV6-3	NA	CASSFRGGRASIHEQYF	TGTGCCAGCAGTTTTAGAGGCGGGAGGGCCTCCATCCACGAGCAGTACTTC
TRBJ2-3	NA	TRBV20-1	NA	CSAVQGPDTLYF	TGCAGTGCAGTACAGGGTCCAGATACGCTGTATTTT
TRBJ2-7	NA	TRBV11-2	NA	CTRSFGTGVTYEQYF	TGTACCAGAAGCTTCGGGACTGGGGTTACCTACGAGCAGTACTTC
TRBJ2-7	NA	TRBV12-3/TRBV12-4	NA	CASRQDSCEQYF	TGTGCCAGTAGACAGGACTCCTGCGAGCAGTACTTC
TRBJ2-6	NA	TRBV4-3	NA	CASSQDTGLFGANVLTF	TGCGCCAGCAGCCAAGACACAGGTTTATTTGGGGCCAACGTCCTGACTTTC
TRBJ2-7	NA	TRBV20-1	NA	CSARDSWRTSYEQYF	TGCAGTGCTAGAGACTCATGGCGAACCTCCTACGAACAGTACTTC
TRBJ1-6	NA	TRBV28	NA	CASNEQGSPLHF	TGTGCCAGCAACGAACAAGGTTCACCTCTCCACTTT